Presented here are 26 T cell receptor beta chains from one specimen sequenced in a study of T cell repertoires in cytomegalovirus infection. For these receptors, no antigen is known. One entry per CDR3 protein results from TCRdb running MiXCR on the reads. The sample consists of 200,000 to 250,000 distinct CDR3 sequences, less than 50% of them appearing once. Here the sequenced sample was CD8+ T cells from cultured PBMCs, taken from culture after CMV antigen stimulation. These receptors were taken from a human donor in good health (CMV status not recorded). Some clones in this sample may be carry-over from other donors' samples.

This clonotype turned up a few times. V usage is TRBV5-4 and J usage is TRBJ2-5, with D perhaps TRBD1 (5 bases). The CDR3 sequence is 17 residues long. Germline CDR1 and CDR2: SGHNT and YYREEE (reference sequence). V lost 0 bases and J 0 bases, leaving 15 bases between the germline ends. CDR3 sequence: CASSLEGSGLYQETQYF. The CDR3 DNA sequence: TGTGCCAGCAGCTTGGAGGGGTCAGGCTTGTACCAAGAGACCCAGTACTTC.

The chain links TRBV6-6 to TRBJ1-6; D unresolved. The CDR3 sequence is 14 residues long. Looked up from germline, CDR1 is MNHNY and CDR2 is SVGAGI (reference sequence). V was pared by 0 bases and J by 9 bases, with 9 bases between. The CDR3: CASSYSKGLSPLHF. The CDR3 DNA sequence: TGTGCCAGCAGTTACTCGAAAGGGCTTTCACCCCTCCACTTT.

J is TRBJ2-5 and V is TRBV20-1; 8 bases map to TRBD1. J lost 5 bases, V lost 2 bases, and 10 bases had no gene match. The CDR3 runs to 15 residues. Germline V lookup: CDR1 DFQATT, CDR2 SNEGSKA (reference sequence). The CDR3 is CSARPDREAGETQYF. CDR3 in DNA: TGCAGTGCTAGACCGGACAGGGAAGCAGGGGAGACCCAGTACTTC.

V and J are TRBV6-1 and TRBJ2-1; possibly TRBD2 for D (6 bases). This CDR3 is 14 amino acids long. V was shortened by 1 base and J by 10 bases, with 14 bases between the two germline ends. Germline CDR1 MNHNS, CDR2 SASEGT. The CDR3 loop reads CASSEGLGREEQFF. The CDR3 coding sequence is TGTGCCAGCAGTGAAGGGTTGGGCCGGGAGGAGCAGTTCTTC.

This chain links TRBV30 with TRBJ2-7, with D hard to call. This CDR3 has 11 amino acids. V shed 2 bases and J shed 3 bases, with 5 bases lying between them. Germline V gene lookup returns CDR1 GTSNPN and CDR2 SVGIG (reference sequence). CDR3 nucleotides: TGTGCCTGGAGTAGGGACTACGAGCAGTACTTC. Translated, it gives CAWSRDYEQYF. Supplemented by reference TRBV30 and TRBJ2-7, the full variable domain reads SQTIHQWPATLVQPVGSPLSLECTVEGTSNPNLYWYRQAAGRGLQLLFYSVGIGQISSEVPQNLSASRPQDRQFILSSKKLLLSDSGFYLCAWSRDYEQYFGPGTRLTVT.

V and J are TRBV12-3 or TRBV12-4 and TRBJ2-1; 9 nucleotides agree with TRBD2. This CDR3 spans 15 amino acids. V lost 1 base to trimming and J lost 10 bases; unmatched junction nucleotides: 8. The chain's CDR3 is CASSLVLAGSREQFF. CDR3 bases: TGTGCCAGCAGTTTAGTCCTAGCGGGATCACGGGAGCAGTTCTTC.

CDR3 nucleotide sequence: TGTGCCAGTCTCAAGCGGGGGGGGTCAGATACGCAGTATTTT. This translates into CASLKRGGSDTQYF. J is TRBJ2-3 and V is TRBV27; TRBD2 agrees at 10 bases. The CDR3 spans 14 residues. Germline V CDR1 and CDR2: MNHEY, SMNVEV (reference sequence). Unmatched junction bases numbered 7, after V lost 9 bases and J lost 4 bases.

This clonotype turned up a few times. This chain uses TRBV7-6 with TRBJ2-5; D is tentatively TRBD1 or TRBD2 (5 bases each). CDR1 SGHVS and CDR2 FNYEAQ come from the germline V gene. Trimming pared 5 bases from V and 5 bases from J, leaving 18 bases between. The CDR3 runs to 15 residues. The CDR3 sequence is CASSHLGDRGETQYF. The DNA of the CDR3 is TGTGCCAGCAGCCACCTGGGGGACCGAGGGGAGACCCAGTACTTC.

The rearrangement uses TRBV27 and TRBJ2-3; a weak D match, TRBD1 (5 bases). Trimming removed 1 base from V and 2 bases from J, with 13 bases in between. Germline values: CDR1 MNHEY, CDR2 SMNVEV (reference sequence). The CDR3 has 16 residues. The CDR3 protein is CASSLFRALDTDTQYF. The CDR3 DNA follows: TGTGCCAGCAGTTTATTCAGGGCATTAGACACAGATACGCAGTATTTT.

V usage is TRBV7-4 and J usage is TRBJ2-7; D call uncertain. Per germline, CDR1 SGHVT and CDR2 SQSDAQ. This CDR3 spans 15 amino acids. Deletions cut 6 bases from V and 3 bases from J, with 18 bases between. In DNA, the CDR3 is TGTGCCAGCAGTCACCGGTACAGCCCCCTCTACGAGCAGTACTTC. Translation gives CASSHRYSPLYEQYF.

The rearrangement joins TRBV2 to TRBJ1-2, with 8 bases aligning to TRBD1. V was clipped by 7 bases and J by 6 bases; unmatched bases: 7. The germline V gene has CDR1 SNHLY and CDR2 FYNNEI. The CDR3 spans 13 residues. The CDR3 DNA reads as TGTGCCAGCACTCCGGGCAGGGGGCATGGCTACACCTTC. Translation: CASTPGRGHGYTF.

In this sample, this clonotype turned up a few times. V is TRBV11-1 and J is TRBJ2-2; D is unresolved. The V end lost 4 bases, the J end lost 0 bases, and 9 bases lay between the germline ends. CDR1 is SGHAT and CDR2 is FQDESV in the germline V gene (reference sequence). This CDR3 contains 15 residues. The DNA for the CDR3 is TGTGCCAGCAGCTCCAGACTCGCGAACACCGGGGAGCTGTTTTTT. Residues: CASSSRLANTGELFF.

This clonotype was detected only a few times. The V and J genes are TRBV11-1 and TRBJ2-7; perhaps TRBD2 as D (6 bases). CDR3 length: 14 amino acids. With 6 bases removed from V and 1 base from J, the gap between germline ends came to 13 bases. CDR1 SGHAT and CDR2 FQDESV come from the germline V gene (reference sequence). The CDR3 reads CASRRDFTSYEQYF. CDR3 in DNA: TGTGCCAGCAGGCGGGACTTCACATCCTACGAGCAGTACTTC.

This clonotype was recorded at least ten times. This chain connects TRBV7-8 to TRBJ1-5; no firm D call. Germline values: CDR1 SGHVS, CDR2 FQNEAQ. The V gene lost 5 bases and the J gene lost 6 bases, with 11 bases spanning the gap. CDR3 length equals 13 residues. CDR3 DNA: TGTGCCAGCAGCCCCGGGCCCGGTCAGCCCCAGCATTTT. Translated, it gives CASSPGPGQPQHF.

The V call is TRBV4-1, the J call TRBJ1-5, with D unclear. CDR1 is MGHRA, CDR2 YSYEKL, per germline. V dropped 1 base and J dropped 2 bases, with 9 bases sitting between them. This CDR3 has 15 residues. CDR3 sequence (DNA): TGCGCCAGCAGCCAAGTTTGGCAGGGCAATCAGCCCCAGCATTTT. It specifies CASSQVWQGNQPQHF.

This clonotype was counted between two and nine times. The chain is built from TRBV27 and TRBJ2-1, with TRBD1 matching over 7 bases. The germline gives CDR1 MNHEY, CDR2 SMNVEV (reference sequence). CDR3 size: 14 residues. Trimming cost V 9 bases and J 7 bases; bases outside gene matches: 12. The CDR3 sequence: CASRTGTASNEQFF. DNA of the CDR3: TGTGCCAGTAGGACTGGGACAGCGAGTAATGAGCAGTTCTTC.

This chain uses TRBV2 with TRBJ2-2, with D unresolved. The CDR3 covers 12 residues. CDR1 is SNHLY and CDR2 is FYNNEI in the germline V gene. V was pared by 1 base and J by 8 bases, with 5 bases between. CDR3 residues: CASSEEVGELFF. CDR3 nucleotide sequence: TGTGCCAGCAGTGAAGAGGTGGGGGAGCTGTTTTTT.

V gene TRBV6-5 combines with J gene TRBJ2-1, with TRBD1 identical over 7 bases. Germline V gene sequence: CDR1 MNHEY, CDR2 SVGAGI. This CDR3 has 14 amino acids. Trimming cost V 5 bases and J 3 bases; bases outside gene matches: 4. The CDR3 coding sequence is TGTGCCAGCAGTAAACGGGACAGCTACAATGAGCAGTTCTTC. Translating it yields CASSKRDSYNEQFF.

The gene calls are TRBV2 and TRBJ2-1, with TRBD1 identical over 10 bases. Per germline, CDR1 SNHLY and CDR2 FYNNEI. After removal of 6 bases from V and 3 bases from J, the junction contained 5 bases not matched to a gene. The CDR3 is 15 residues long. Here the CDR3 reads CASRDRTGGYNEQFF. The CDR3 DNA is TGTGCCAGCAGGGACCGGACAGGGGGCTACAATGAGCAGTTCTTC.

The genes are TRBV7-2 and TRBJ1-3, with TRBD1 matching over 7 bases. Germline CDR1 reads SGHTA; CDR2 reads FQGNSA. The ends lost 5 bases at V and 2 bases at J; junction bases unmatched: 9. There are 16 residues in the CDR3. CDR3: CASSPGGEGTGNTIYF. CDR3 sequence (DNA): TGTGCCAGCAGCCCAGGGGGAGAGGGAACTGGAAACACCATATATTTT.

The rearrangement uses TRBV2 and TRBJ2-3; D call uncertain. V was clipped by 10 bases and J by 4 bases, with 21 bases between them. This CDR3 is 15 amino acids long. Germline assignment: CDR1 SNHLY and CDR2 FYNNEI. The CDR3 loop is CATWVALSSADTQYF. CDR3 nucleotides: TGTGCCACCTGGGTGGCCCTTTCGTCTGCAGATACGCAGTATTTT.

V usage is TRBV20-1 and J usage is TRBJ2-1; D unclear. This CDR3 is built from 13 residues. Germline CDR1 reads DFQATT; CDR2 reads SNEGSKA (reference sequence). Trimming cost V 0 bases and J 3 bases, with 6 bases left between them. In nucleotides, the CDR3 is TGCAGTGCTAGAGATGGTAGCTACAATGAGCAGTTCTTC. Translation: CSARDGSYNEQFF.

The chain combines TRBV6-6 with TRBJ1-1, with 11 bases aligning to TRBD1. The CDR3 spans 15 residues. The V gene's germline CDR1 is MNHNY and CDR2 SVGAGI (reference sequence). The ends lost 4 bases at V and 5 bases at J; junction bases unmatched: 6. In DNA form, the CDR3 reads TGTGCCAGCAGTTTTCCGGGACAGGGGGGAACTGAAGCTTTCTTT. It encodes CASSFPGQGGTEAFF.

The V and J genes are TRBV7-3 and TRBJ2-3, with 7 bases identical to TRBD2. CDR1 and CDR2 from the germline V gene are SGHTA and FQGTGA. The CDR3 has 17 amino acids. V was pared by 2 bases and J by 0 bases, with 8 bases of the junction left unmatched. Here the CDR3 reads CASSLEGTTTSTDTQYF. The CDR3 nucleotides read TGTGCCAGCAGCTTAGAGGGGACTACCACTAGCACAGATACGCAGTATTTT.

This clonotype was detected ten times or more. The rearrangement uses TRBV7-8 and TRBJ1-5; no firm D call. The CDR3 extends over 17 amino acids. With 5 bases removed from V and 5 bases from J, the gap between germline ends came to 22 bases. Germline lookup yields CDR1 SGHVS and CDR2 FQNEAQ. The CDR3 sequence is CASSPEVGLGFDQPQHF. The CDR3 region has the DNA TGTGCCAGCAGCCCCGAAGTCGGATTGGGCTTTGATCAGCCCCAGCATTTT.

The chain is built from TRBV27 and TRBJ2-6; no reliable D call. The CDR3 has 17 amino acids. Trimming shortened V by 4 bases and J by 0 bases, and 13 bases separated the two germline ends. Germline-derived CDR1 and CDR2 are MNHEY and SMNVEV (reference sequence). The chain's CDR3 is CASSSTLYLSGANVLTF. CDR3 coding DNA: TGTGCCAGCAGTTCGACCCTATACCTCTCTGGGGCCAACGTCCTGACTTTC.